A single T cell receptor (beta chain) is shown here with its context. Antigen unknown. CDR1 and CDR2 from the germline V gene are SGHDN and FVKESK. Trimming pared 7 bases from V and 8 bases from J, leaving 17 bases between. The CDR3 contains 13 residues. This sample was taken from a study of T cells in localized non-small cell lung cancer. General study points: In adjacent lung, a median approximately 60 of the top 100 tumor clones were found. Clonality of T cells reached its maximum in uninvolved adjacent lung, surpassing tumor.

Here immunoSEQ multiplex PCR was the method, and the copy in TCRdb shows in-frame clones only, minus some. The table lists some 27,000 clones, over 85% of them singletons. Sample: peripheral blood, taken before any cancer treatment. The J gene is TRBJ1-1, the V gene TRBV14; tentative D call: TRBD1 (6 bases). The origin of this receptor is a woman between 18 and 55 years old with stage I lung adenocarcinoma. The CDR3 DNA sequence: TGTGCCAGCAAAGATCACAGGGTCGGAGAAGCTTTCTTT. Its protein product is CASKDHRVGEAFF.